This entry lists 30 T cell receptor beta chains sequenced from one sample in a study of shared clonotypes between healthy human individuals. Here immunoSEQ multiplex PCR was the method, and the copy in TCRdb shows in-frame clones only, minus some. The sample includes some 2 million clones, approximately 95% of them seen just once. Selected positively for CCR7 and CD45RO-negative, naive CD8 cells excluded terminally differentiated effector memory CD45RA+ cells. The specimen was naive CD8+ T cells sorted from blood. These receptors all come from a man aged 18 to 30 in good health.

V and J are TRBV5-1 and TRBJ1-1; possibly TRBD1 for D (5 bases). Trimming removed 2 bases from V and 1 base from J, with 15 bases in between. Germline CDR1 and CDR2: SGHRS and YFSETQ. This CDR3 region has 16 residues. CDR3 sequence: CASSLGGGAWNTEAFF. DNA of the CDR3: TGCGCCAGCAGCTTAGGCGGAGGGGCGTGGAACACTGAAGCTTTCTTT.

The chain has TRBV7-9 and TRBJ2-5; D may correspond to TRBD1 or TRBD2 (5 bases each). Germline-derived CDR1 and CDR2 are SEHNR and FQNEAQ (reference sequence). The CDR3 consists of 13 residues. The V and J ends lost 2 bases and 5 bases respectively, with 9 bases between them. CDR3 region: CASSLFGAETQYF. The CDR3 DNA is TGTGCCAGCAGCTTATTCGGGGCGGAGACCCAGTACTTC.

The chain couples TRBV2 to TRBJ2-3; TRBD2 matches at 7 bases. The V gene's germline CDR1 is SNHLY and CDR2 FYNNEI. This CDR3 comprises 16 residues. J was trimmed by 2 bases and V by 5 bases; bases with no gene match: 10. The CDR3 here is CASSFSSGGSTDTQYF. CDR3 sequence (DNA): TGTGCCAGCAGTTTTTCATCCGGGGGGTCCACAGATACGCAGTATTTT. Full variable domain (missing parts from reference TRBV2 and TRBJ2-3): EPEVTQTPSHQVTQMGQEVILRCVPISNHLYFYWYRQILGQKVEFLVSFYNNEISEKSEIFDDQFSVERPDGSNFTLKIRSTKLEDSAMYFCASSFSSGGSTDTQYFGPGTRLTVL.

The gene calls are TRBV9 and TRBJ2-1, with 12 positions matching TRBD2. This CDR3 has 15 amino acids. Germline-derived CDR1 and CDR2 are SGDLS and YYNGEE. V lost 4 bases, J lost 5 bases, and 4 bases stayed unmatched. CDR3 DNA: TGTGCCAGCAGCCTCGGACTAGCGGGGAACAATGAGCAGTTCTTC. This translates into CASSLGLAGNNEQFF.

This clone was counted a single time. CDR3 loop: CASSYSTGGANYGYTF. CDR3 bases: TGTGCCAGCAGTTACTCGACGGGCGGGGCCAACTATGGCTACACCTTC. This chain joins TRBV6-5 and TRBJ1-2; D possibly corresponds to TRBD1 (5 bases). The CDR3 has 16 residues. The germline V gene has CDR1 MNHEY and CDR2 SVGAGI. Trimming removed 0 bases at V and 2 bases at J, with 13 bases between.

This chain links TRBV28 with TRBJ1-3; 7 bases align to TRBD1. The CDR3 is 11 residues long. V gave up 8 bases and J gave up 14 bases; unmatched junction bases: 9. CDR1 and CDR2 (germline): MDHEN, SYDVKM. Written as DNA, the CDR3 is TGTGCCAGCCATTCTTGGGGACAGTTATATTTT. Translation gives CASHSWGQLYF.

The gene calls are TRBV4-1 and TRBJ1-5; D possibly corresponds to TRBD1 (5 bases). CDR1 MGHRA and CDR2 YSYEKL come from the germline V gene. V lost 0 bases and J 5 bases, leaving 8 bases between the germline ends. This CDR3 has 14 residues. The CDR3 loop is CASSQEMGDQPQHF. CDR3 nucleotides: TGCGCCAGCAGCCAAGAAATGGGGGATCAGCCCCAGCATTTT.

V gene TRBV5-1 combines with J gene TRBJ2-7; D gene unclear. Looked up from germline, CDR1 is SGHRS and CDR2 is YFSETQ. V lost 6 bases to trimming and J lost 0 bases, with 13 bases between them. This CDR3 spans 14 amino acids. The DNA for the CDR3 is TGCGCCAGCACAGAGGAGTCTGGCTCCTACGAGCAGTACTTC. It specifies CASTEESGSYEQYF.

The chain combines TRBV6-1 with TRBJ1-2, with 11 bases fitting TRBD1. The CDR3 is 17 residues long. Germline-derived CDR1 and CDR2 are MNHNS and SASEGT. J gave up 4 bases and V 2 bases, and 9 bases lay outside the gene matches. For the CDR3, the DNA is TGTGCCAGCAGTGAAAAGGACAGGGGGCGGGCTGTCTATGGCTACACCTTC. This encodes CASSEKDRGRAVYGYTF.

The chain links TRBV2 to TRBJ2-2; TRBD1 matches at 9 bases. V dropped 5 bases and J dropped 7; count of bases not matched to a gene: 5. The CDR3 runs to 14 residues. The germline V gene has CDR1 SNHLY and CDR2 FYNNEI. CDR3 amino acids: CASSLGQGFGELFF. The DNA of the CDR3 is TGTGCCAGCAGTCTCGGACAGGGGTTCGGGGAGCTGTTTTTT.

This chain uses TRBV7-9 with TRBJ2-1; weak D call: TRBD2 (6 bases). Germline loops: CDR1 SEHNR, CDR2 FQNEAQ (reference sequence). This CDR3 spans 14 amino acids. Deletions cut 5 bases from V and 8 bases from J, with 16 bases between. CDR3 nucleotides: TGTGCCAGCAGCGGACTACAGCGGGCGTATGAGCAGTTCTTC. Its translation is CASSGLQRAYEQFF.

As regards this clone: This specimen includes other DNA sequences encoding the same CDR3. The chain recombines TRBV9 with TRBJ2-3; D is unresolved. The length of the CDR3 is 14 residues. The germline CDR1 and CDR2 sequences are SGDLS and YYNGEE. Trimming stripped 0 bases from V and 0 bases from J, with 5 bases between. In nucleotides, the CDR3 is TGTGCCAGCAGCGTAGCCGTTAGCACAGATACGCAGTATTTT. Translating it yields CASSVAVSTDTQYF.

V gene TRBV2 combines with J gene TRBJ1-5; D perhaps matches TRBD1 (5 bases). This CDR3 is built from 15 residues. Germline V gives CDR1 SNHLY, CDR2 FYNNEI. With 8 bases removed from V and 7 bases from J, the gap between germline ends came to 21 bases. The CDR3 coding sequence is TGTGCCAGCCTCCCCGTGGGGGTTTTGGGCCAGCCCCAGCATTTT. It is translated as CASLPVGVLGQPQHF. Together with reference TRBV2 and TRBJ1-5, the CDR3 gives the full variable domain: EPEVTQTPSHQVTQMGQEVILRCVPISNHLYFYWYRQILGQKVEFLVSFYNNEISEKSEIFDDQFSVERPDGSNFTLKIRSTKLEDSAMYFCASLPVGVLGQPQHFGDGTRLSIL.

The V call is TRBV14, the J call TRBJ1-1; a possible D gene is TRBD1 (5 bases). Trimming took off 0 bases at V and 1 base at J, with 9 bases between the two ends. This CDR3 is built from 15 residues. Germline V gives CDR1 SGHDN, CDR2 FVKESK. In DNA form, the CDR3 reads TGTGCCAGCAGCCAAGATACGGGGGGGAACACTGAAGCTTTCTTT. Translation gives CASSQDTGGNTEAFF.

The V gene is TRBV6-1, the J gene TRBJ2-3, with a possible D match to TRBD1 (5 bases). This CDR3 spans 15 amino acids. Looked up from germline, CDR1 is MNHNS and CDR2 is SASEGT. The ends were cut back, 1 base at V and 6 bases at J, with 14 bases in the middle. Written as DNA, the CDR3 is TGTGCCAGCAGTGAAGTGCAGGGCCCCGAGGATACGCAGTATTTT. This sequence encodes CASSEVQGPEDTQYF.

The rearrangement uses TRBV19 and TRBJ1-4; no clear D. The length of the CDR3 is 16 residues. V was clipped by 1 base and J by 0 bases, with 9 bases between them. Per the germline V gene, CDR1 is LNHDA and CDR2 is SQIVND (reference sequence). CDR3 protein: CASSIGQLATNEKLFF. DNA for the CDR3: TGTGCCAGTAGTATAGGCCAGCTTGCAACTAATGAAAAACTGTTTTTT.

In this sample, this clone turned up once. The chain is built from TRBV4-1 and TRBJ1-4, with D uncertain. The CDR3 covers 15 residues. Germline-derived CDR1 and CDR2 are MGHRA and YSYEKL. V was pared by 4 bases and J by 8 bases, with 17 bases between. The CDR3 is CASSLRSDSKEKLFF. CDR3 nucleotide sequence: TGCGCCAGCAGCCTAAGATCGGACTCCAAGGAAAAACTGTTTTTT.

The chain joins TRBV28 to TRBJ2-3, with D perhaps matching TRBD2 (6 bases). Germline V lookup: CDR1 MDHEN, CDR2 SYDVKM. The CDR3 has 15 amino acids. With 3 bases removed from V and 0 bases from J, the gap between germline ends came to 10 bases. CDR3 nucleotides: TGTGCCAGCAGTTTTCGGGGGATAAGCACAGATACGCAGTATTTT. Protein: CASSFRGISTDTQYF.

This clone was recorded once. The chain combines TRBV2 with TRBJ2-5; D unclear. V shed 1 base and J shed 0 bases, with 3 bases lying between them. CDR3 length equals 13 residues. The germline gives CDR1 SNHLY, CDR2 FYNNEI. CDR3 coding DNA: TGTGCCAGCAGTGAAGGAAACCAAGAGACCCAGTACTTC. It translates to CASSEGNQETQYF.

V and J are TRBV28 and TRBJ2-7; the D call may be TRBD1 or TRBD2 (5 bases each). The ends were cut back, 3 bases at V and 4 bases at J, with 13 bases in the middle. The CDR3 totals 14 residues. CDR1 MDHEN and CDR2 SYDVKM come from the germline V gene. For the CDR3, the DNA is TGTGCCAGCAGTTTCGGGGCAGGCTCGTACGAGCAGTACTTC. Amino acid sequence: CASSFGAGSYEQYF.

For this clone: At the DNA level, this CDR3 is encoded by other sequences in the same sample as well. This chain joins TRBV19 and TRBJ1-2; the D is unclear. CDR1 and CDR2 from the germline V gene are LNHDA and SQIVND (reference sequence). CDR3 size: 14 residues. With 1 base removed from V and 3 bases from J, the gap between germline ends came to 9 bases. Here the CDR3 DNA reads TGTGCCAGTAGTATAGGTCCCGGAGACTATGGCTACACCTTC. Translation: CASSIGPGDYGYTF.

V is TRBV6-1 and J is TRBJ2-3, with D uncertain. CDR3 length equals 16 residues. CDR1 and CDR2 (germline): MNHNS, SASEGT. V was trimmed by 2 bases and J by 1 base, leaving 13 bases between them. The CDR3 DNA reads TGTGCCAGCAGTGAATGGGCCCTCGTTGGCACAGATACGCAGTATTTT. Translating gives CASSEWALVGTDTQYF.

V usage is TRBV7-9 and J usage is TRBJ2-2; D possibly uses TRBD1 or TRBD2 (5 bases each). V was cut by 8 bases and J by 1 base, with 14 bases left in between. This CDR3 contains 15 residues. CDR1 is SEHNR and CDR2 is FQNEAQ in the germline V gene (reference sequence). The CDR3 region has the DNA TGTGCCAGCCCCTCGGGACCTATGAACACCGGGGAGCTGTTTTTT. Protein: CASPSGPMNTGELFF. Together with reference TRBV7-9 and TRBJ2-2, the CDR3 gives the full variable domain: DTGVSQNPRHKITKRGQNVTFRCDPISEHNRLYWYRQTLGQGPEFLTYFQNEAQLEKSRLLSDRFSAERPKGSFSTLEIQRTEQGDSAMYLCASPSGPMNTGELFFGEGSRLTVL.

The CDR3 sequence: CASSERSASHGYTF. In DNA, the CDR3 is TGTGCCAGCAGCGAACGGAGTGCCTCCCACGGCTACACCTTC. This chain connects TRBV5-4 to TRBJ1-2, with unresolved D. Trimming left V 4 bases short and J 8 bases short, with 18 bases between. The germline V gene has CDR1 SGHNT and CDR2 YYREEE (reference sequence). The length of the CDR3 is 14 residues.

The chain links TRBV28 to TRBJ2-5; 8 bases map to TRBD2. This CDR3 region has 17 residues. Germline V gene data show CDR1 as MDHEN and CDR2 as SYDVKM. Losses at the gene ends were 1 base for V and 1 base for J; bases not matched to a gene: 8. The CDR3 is CASSLSGGVVGQETQYF. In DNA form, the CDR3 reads TGTGCCAGCAGTTTATCCGGGGGGGTAGTGGGCCAAGAGACCCAGTACTTC.

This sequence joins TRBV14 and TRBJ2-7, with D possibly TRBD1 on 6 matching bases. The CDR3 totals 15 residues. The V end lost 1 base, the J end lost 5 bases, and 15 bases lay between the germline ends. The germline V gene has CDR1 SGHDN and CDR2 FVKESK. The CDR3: CASSQVRDIRNEQYF. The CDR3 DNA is TGTGCCAGCAGCCAAGTTCGGGACATAAGAAACGAGCAGTACTTC. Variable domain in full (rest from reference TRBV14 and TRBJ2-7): EAGVTQFPSHSVIEKGQTVTLRCDPISGHDNLYWYRRVMGKEIKFLLHFVKESKQDESGMPNNRFLAERTGGTYSTLKVQPAELEDSGVYFCASSQVRDIRNEQYFGPGTRLTVT.

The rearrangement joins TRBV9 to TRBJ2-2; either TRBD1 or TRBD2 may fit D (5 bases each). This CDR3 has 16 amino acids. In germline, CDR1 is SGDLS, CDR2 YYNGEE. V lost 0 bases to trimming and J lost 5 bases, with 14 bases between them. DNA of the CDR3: TGTGCCAGCAGCGTAGATGGTCGGGGCGGAACCGGGGAGCTGTTTTTT. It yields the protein CASSVDGRGGTGELFF.

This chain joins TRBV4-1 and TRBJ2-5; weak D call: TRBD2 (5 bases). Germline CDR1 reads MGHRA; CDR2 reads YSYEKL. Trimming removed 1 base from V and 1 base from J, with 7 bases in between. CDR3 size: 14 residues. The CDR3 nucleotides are TGCGCCAGCAGCCAAGTGGGAGCCCAAGAGACCCAGTACTTC. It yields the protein CASSQVGAQETQYF.

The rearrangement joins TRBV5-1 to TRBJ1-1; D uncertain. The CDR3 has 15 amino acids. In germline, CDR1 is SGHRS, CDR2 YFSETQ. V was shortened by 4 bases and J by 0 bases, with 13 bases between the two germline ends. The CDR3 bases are TGCGCCAGCAGCAAGATAGGCGGGTTGAACACTGAAGCTTTCTTT. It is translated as CASSKIGGLNTEAFF.

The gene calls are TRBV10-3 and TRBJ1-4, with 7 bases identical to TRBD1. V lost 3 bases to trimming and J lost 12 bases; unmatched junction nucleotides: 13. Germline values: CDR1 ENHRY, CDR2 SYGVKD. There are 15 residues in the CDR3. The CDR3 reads CAISDGQGGVGELFF. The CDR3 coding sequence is TGTGCCATCAGTGATGGTCAGGGGGGCGTTGGGGAACTGTTTTTT.